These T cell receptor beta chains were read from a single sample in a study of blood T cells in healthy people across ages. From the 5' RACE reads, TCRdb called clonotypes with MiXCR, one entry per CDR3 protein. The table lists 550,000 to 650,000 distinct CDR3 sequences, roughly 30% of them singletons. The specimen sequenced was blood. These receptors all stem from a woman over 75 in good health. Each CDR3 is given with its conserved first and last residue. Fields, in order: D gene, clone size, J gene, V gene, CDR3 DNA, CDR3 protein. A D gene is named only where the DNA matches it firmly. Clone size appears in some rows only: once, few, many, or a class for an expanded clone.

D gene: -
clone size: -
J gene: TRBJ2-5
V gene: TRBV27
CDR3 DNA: TGTGCCAGCTGGCCGGGGGAGACCCAGTACTTC
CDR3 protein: CASWPGETQYF

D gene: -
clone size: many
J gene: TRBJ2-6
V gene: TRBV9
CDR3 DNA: TGTGCCAGCAGCGTAGACACGGGCCCCAGGGGGGCCAACGTCCTGACTTTC
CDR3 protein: CASSVDTGPRGANVLTF

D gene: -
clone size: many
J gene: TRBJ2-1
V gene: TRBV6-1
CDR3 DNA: TGTGCCAGCAGTGAACTTTCGGGACTCAGTAATGAGCAGTTCTTC
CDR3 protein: CASSELSGLSNEQFF

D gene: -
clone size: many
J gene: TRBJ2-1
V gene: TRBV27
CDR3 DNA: TGTGCCAGCCTTAGAGGAGGGCAGAGTTCGTTGAATGAGCAGTTCTTC
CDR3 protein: CASLRGGQSSLNEQFF

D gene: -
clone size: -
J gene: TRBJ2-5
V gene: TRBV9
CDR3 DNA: TGTGCCAGCAGCGTAGCGGCCGGGGGGCACCAAGAGACCCAGTACTTC
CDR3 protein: CASSVAAGGHQETQYF

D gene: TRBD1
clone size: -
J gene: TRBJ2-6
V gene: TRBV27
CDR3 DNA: TGTGCCAGCAGTTTAAGTGCGAGACAGGGAGCCGGGGCCAACGTCCTGACTTTC
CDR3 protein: CASSLSARQGAGANVLTF

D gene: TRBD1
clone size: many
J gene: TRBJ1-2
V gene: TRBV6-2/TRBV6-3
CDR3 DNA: TGTGCCAGCAGACCCAACAGGGGGCTCGACTATGGCTACACCTTC
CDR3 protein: CASRPNRGLDYGYTF

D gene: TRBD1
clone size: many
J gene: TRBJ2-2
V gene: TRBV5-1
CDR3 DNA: TGCGCCAGCAGCGCCGACAGGGGAACGGCCGGGGAGCTGTTTTTT
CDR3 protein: CASSADRGTAGELFF

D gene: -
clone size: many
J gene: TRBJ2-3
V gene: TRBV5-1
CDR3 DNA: TGCGCCAGCAGCCGCGGGGATAGTAGCACAGATACGCAGTATTTT
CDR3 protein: CASSRGDSSTDTQYF

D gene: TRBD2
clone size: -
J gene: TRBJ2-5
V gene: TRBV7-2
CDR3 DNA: TGTGCCAGCAGCTTTGGAAGCGGGGGAAGGGAGACCCAGTACTTC
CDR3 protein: CASSFGSGGRETQYF

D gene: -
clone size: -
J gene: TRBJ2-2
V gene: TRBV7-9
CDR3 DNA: TGTGCCAGCAGCTTAGTGGCGAACACCGGGGAGCTGTTTTTT
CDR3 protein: CASSLVANTGELFF

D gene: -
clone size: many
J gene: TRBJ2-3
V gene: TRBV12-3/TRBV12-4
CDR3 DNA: TGTGCCAGCAGATTTACAGGGCATCGGACAGATACGCAGTATTTT
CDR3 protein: CASRFTGHRTDTQYF

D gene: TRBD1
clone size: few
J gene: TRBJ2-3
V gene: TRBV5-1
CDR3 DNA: TGCGCCAGCAGCTTAGTTCAGGGGGCTGGAGATACGCAGTATTTT
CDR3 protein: CASSLVQGAGDTQYF

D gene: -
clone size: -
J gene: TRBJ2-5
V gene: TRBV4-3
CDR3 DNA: TGCGCCGGCAGCCAAGATCCTAGCGAGGAACAGACCCAGTACTTC
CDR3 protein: CAGSQDPSEEQTQYF

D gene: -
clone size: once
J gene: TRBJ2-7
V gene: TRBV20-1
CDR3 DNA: TGCAGTGCTAGAGATGGGGTGGCCTACGAGCAGTACTTC
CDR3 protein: CSARDGVAYEQYF

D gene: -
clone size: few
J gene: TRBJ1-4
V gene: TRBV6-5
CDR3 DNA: TGTGCCAGCAGTAGGGGGGTTTCCACTAATGAAAAACTGTTTTTT
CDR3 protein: CASSRGVSTNEKLFF

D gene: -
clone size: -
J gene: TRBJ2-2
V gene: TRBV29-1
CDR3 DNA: TGCAGCGTTGAAGATACGGCCGGCGGGGGCACCGGGGAGCGGTTTTTT
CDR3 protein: CSVEDTAGGGTGERFF

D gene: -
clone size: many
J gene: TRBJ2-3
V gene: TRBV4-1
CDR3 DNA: TGCGCCAGCAGCCAAGAGGACAAAAGCACAGATACGCAGTATTTT
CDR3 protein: CASSQEDKSTDTQYF

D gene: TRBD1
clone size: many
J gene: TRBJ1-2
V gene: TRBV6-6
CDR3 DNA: TGTGCCAGCAGCCCCGGACAGGGTGGCTACACCTTC
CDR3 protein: CASSPGQGGYTF

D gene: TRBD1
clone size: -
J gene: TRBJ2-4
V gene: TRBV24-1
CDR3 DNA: TGTGCCACCAGTGATTTAGGGGGACAGCAAAACATTCAGTACTTC
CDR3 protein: CATSDLGGQQNIQYF

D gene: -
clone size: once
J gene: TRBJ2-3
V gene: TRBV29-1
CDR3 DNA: TGCAGCGTTGAAACGGCGTGGGATACGCAGTATTTT
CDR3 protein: CSVETAWDTQYF

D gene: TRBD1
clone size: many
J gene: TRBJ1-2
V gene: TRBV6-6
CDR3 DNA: TGTGCCAGCAGTTACTTGACAGGGGGTGACGGCTACACCTTC
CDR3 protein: CASSYLTGGDGYTF

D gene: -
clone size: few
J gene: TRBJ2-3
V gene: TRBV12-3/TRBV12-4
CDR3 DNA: TGTGCCAGCAGTTTAGCAGGGGGGGTGACCACAGATACGCAGTATTTT
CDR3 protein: CASSLAGGVTTDTQYF

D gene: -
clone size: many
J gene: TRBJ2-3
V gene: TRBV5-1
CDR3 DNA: TGCGCCAGCAGCGGCGCAAGAACAGATACGCAGTATTTT
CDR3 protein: CASSGARTDTQYF

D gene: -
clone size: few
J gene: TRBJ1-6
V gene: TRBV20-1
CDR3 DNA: TGCAGTGCTAGAGGGCATCGGGACATAAGCTCCTATAATTCACCCCTCCACTTT
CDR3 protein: CSARGHRDISSYNSPLHF

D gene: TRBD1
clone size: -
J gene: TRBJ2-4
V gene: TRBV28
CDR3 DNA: TGTGCCAGCACAGGGGGCGCAGGGGCCAAAAACATTCAGTACTTC
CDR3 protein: CASTGGAGAKNIQYF

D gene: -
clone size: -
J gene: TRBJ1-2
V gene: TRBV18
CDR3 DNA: TGTGCCAGCTCACCACCGGGTTGGGGTAATTCAGTTGGCTACACCTTC
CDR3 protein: CASSPPGWGNSVGYTF

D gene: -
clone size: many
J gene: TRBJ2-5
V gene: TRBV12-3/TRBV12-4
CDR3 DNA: TGTGCCAGCAGCCAAGTGGGGGGAAAGACCCAGTACTTC
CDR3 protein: CASSQVGGKTQYF

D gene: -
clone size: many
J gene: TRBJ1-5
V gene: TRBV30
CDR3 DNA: TGTGCCTGGAGTGTAACCAGCAGAGAACATAGCAATCAGCCCCAGCATTTT
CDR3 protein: CAWSVTSREHSNQPQHF

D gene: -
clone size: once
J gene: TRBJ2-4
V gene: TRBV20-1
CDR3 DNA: TGCAGTGCTAGAGATCATCAGGAGCAGTACTTC
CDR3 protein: CSARDHQEQYF

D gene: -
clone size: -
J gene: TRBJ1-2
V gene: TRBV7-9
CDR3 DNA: TGTGCCAGCAGCCCCGAGTTTAGCTATGGCTACACCTTC
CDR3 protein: CASSPEFSYGYTF

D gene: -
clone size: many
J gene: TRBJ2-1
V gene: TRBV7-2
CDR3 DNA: TGTGCCAGCAGCTTCCGAACAGGTCCCTCGGGGCAGTTCTTC
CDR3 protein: CASSFRTGPSGQFF

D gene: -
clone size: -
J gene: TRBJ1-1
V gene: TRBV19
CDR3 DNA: TGTGCCAGTTCCGGGAAGAATTGGGTTGAAGCTTTCTTT
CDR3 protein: CASSGKNWVEAFF

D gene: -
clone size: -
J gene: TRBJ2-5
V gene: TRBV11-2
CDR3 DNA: TGTGCCAGCAGCTTGGGGACAAGGAGCTCCTACGGGCAGTACTTC
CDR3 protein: CASSLGTRSSYGQYF

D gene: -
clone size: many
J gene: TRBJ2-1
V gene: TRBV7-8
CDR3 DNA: TGTGCCAGCAGCTTAGAAAGACGATGGGATGAGCAGTTCTTC
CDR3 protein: CASSLERRWDEQFF

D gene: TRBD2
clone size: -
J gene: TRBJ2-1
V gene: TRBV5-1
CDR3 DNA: TGCGCCAGCAGAATTACTAGCGGGGGGACCTACAATGAGCAGTTCTTC
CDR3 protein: CASRITSGGTYNEQFF

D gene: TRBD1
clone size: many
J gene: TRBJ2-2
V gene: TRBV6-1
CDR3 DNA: TGTGCCAGTTCGGGACAGTACTTGACCGGGGAGCTGTTTTTT
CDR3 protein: CASSGQYLTGELFF

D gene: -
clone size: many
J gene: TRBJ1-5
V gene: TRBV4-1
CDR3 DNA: TGCGCCAGCAGCCAAGCGATGATTAGCAATCAGCCCCAGCATTTT
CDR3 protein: CASSQAMISNQPQHF

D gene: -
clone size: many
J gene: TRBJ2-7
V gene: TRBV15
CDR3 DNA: TGTGCCACCAGCAGGGGGGGATATTCCTACGAGCAGTACTTC
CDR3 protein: CATSRGGYSYEQYF

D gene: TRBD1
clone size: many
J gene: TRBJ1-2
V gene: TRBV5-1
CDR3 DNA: TGCGCCAGCAGCCCCGCGGGACAGTTATCCTACACCTTC
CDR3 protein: CASSPAGQLSYTF

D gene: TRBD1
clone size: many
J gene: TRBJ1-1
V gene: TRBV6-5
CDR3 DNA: TGTGCCAGCAGTTACTCACGGGACAGGGGATTGATGAACACTGAAGCTTTCTTT
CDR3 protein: CASSYSRDRGLMNTEAFF